One and the same sample provided the 22 T cell receptor beta chains below, sequenced in a study of OX40 agonist ivuxolimab in advanced cancers. Some clones are missing from TCRdb's copy, which holds only in-frame ones; the method was immunoSEQ multiplex PCR. The sample has 50,000 to 70,000 clones, 70% to 90% seen once. The sample in question was CD4+ or CD8+ T cells sorted from blood, obtained in a trial of the OX40 agonist ivuxolimab. These receptors all stem from an adult with an advanced solid tumor such as melanoma, head and neck, liver or kidney cancer.

This clone was detected only a few times. This rearrangement joins TRBV6-6 to TRBJ1-6, with 7 positions matching TRBD1. The germline V gene encodes CDR1 MNHNY and CDR2 SVGAGI (reference sequence). The V segment lost 6 bases and the J segment 7 bases; nucleotides outside the gene matches: 3. The CDR3 consists of 13 residues. The CDR3 is CASRGQLNSPLHF. The CDR3 DNA follows: TGTGCCAGCAGGGGACAGTTAAATTCACCCCTCCACTTT.

The chain combines TRBV7-8 with TRBJ2-1; 9 bases match TRBD2. V gave up 5 bases and J gave up 5 bases; unmatched junction bases: 10. Germline V gene lookup returns CDR1 SGHVS and CDR2 FQNEAQ. The CDR3 runs 16 residues. CDR3 sequence reads: CASSPLGGRADNEQFF. For the CDR3, the DNA is TGTGCCAGCAGCCCCCTGGGCGGGAGGGCCGACAATGAGCAGTTCTTC.

The CDR3 region has the DNA TGTGCTAGTGGTTTGGATGTCACCGGGGAGCTGTTTTTT. Protein: CASGLDVTGELFF. V usage is TRBV12-5 and J usage is TRBJ2-2; D gene unclear. The CDR3 extends over 13 amino acids. The V and J ends lost 1 base and 4 bases respectively, with 4 bases between them. Germline values: CDR1 LGHNT, CDR2 FRNRAP.

The chain joins TRBV11-3 to TRBJ2-5; D ambiguous. CDR3 length: 13 amino acids. Trimming shortened V by 1 base and J by 1 base, and 4 bases separated the two germline ends. The V gene's germline CDR1 is SGHNT and CDR2 YENEEA. The CDR3 coding sequence is TGTGCCAGCAGCTTAGGGGCCCAAGAGACCCAGTACTTC. Translating gives CASSLGAQETQYF.

The CDR3 bases are TGTGCCAGCAGTCCCGGGACTAGCCTCGAGCAGTACTTC. This sequence encodes CASSPGTSLEQYF. V is TRBV2 and J is TRBJ2-7; 9 bases align to TRBD2. The CDR3 contains 13 residues. Germline CDR1 reads SNHLY; CDR2 reads FYNNEI. V was clipped by 5 bases and J by 6 bases; unmatched bases: 5. The complete variable domain, with remaining parts taken from reference TRBV2 and TRBJ2-7, reads EPEVTQTPSHQVTQMGQEVILRCVPISNHLYFYWYRQILGQKVEFLVSFYNNEISEKSEIFDDQFSVERPDGSNFTLKIRSTKLEDSAMYFCASSPGTSLEQYFGPGTRLTVT.

The table lists this clone with a count of one. This chain uses TRBV7-9 with TRBJ2-2; D not certain. Germline V gene sequence: CDR1 SEHNR, CDR2 FQNEAQ (reference sequence). CDR3 length: 15 amino acids. Trimming pared 6 bases from V and 1 base from J, leaving 12 bases between. CDR3 protein: CASRWIHMNTGELFF. CDR3 in DNA: TGTGCCAGCAGATGGATCCATATGAACACCGGGGAGCTGTTTTTT. Drawing the rest from reference TRBV7-9 and TRBJ2-2, the complete variable domain is DTGVSQNPRHKITKRGQNVTFRCDPISEHNRLYWYRQTLGQGPEFLTYFQNEAQLEKSRLLSDRFSAERPKGSFSTLEIQRTEQGDSAMYLCASRWIHMNTGELFFGEGSRLTVL.

This clone was seen only once. The junction departs from the called germline gene at one end, perhaps through a read error. The CDR3 reads CASSEDSYGQYF. The CDR3 DNA is TGTGCCAGCAGTGAAGACTCGTACGGGCAGTACTTC. The rearrangement links TRBV2 to TRBJ2-7; D is undetermined. The CDR3 runs to 12 residues. CDR1 and CDR2 from the germline V gene are SNHLY and FYNNEI.

This clone occurred once. The chain has TRBV7-9 and TRBJ2-1; TRBD2 aligns across 13 bases. The germline gives CDR1 SEHNR, CDR2 FQNEAQ (reference sequence). The CDR3 consists of 15 residues. V trimming: 3 bases; J trimming: 4 bases; junction bases outside the gene matches: 0. CDR3: CASSLGLAGYNEQFF. Written as DNA, the CDR3 is TGTGCCAGCAGCTTGGGACTAGCGGGATACAATGAGCAGTTCTTC.

This clone appeared a single time. This rearrangement joins TRBV5-1 to TRBJ2-3, with TRBD2 matching 8 bases. V was pared by 2 bases and J by 0 bases, with 2 bases of the junction left unmatched. CDR1 is SGHRS and CDR2 is YFSETQ in the germline V gene. The length of the CDR3 is 15 residues. CDR3 in amino acids: CASSFGGRSTDTQYF. The DNA of the CDR3 is TGCGCCAGCAGCTTCGGCGGGAGGAGCACAGATACGCAGTATTTT.

Comments on this clone: The same CDR3 can be traced to other DNA sequences in this sample. The chain combines TRBV28 with TRBJ1-1; the D gene is possibly TRBD1 (5 bases). Germline values: CDR1 MDHEN, CDR2 SYDVKM. The V end was cut by 7 bases, the J end by 2 bases, with 11 bases between. The CDR3 contains 13 residues. The CDR3 nucleotides read TGTGCCAGCACCGGGACGGTAAACACTGAAGCTTTCTTT. It specifies CASTGTVNTEAFF.

In its sample, this clone was seen once. V is TRBV7-6 and J is TRBJ2-6; no clear D. CDR1 is SGHVS, CDR2 FNYEAQ, per germline. The CDR3 length is 14 residues. With 3 bases removed from V and 0 bases from J, the gap between germline ends came to 3 bases. The CDR3 region has the DNA TGTGCCAGCAGCTTGTACTCTGGGGCCAACGTCCTGACTTTC. Translation: CASSLYSGANVLTF.

The V and J genes are TRBV2 and TRBJ1-2; D call uncertain. Looked up from germline, CDR1 is SNHLY and CDR2 is FYNNEI. Trimming left V 1 base short and J 8 bases short, with 5 bases between. The CDR3 runs to 11 residues. In DNA form, the CDR3 reads TGTGCCAGCAGTGAAGAATTCGGCTACACCTTC. Translation gives CASSEEFGYTF.

The chain joins TRBV5-5 to TRBJ1-5; no clear D gene. Germline V CDR1 and CDR2: SGHKS, YYEKEE (reference sequence). V lost 0 bases to trimming and J lost 5 bases, with 12 bases between them. The CDR3 is 15 amino acids. The CDR3: CASSLEMGPYQPQHF. The CDR3, as DNA: TGTGCCAGCAGCTTGGAGATGGGTCCCTATCAGCCCCAGCATTTT.

This clone appeared once. The chain combines TRBV6-6 with TRBJ2-7; D may be TRBD1 or TRBD2 (5 bases each). Trimming stripped 5 bases from V and 5 bases from J, with 16 bases between. The germline V gene has CDR1 MNHNY and CDR2 SVGAGI (reference sequence). The CDR3 covers 14 residues. CDR3 protein: CASSTGQRIHEQYF. As DNA, the CDR3 is TGTGCCAGCAGTACAGGTCAGCGGATCCACGAGCAGTACTTC.

The chain is built from TRBV2 and TRBJ2-6; 7 nucleotides match TRBD2. V shed 8 bases and J 0 bases; nucleotides not matched to a gene: 4. Germline lookup yields CDR1 SNHLY and CDR2 FYNNEI. The CDR3 sequence is 15 residues long. The CDR3 DNA reads as TGTGCCAGCGGCGGGAGCCGCTCTGGGGCCAACGTCCTGACTTTC. Translating it yields CASGGSRSGANVLTF.

The chain combines TRBV28 with TRBJ2-1; no firm D call. The CDR3 is made up of 15 amino acids. V shed 7 bases and J shed 4 bases, with 17 bases lying between them. Germline values: CDR1 MDHEN, CDR2 SYDVKM. CDR3 residues: CASNHDSALYNEQFF. DNA for the CDR3: TGTGCCAGCAACCACGATTCGGCTCTATACAATGAGCAGTTCTTC.

Written as DNA, the CDR3 is TGCGCCAGCAGTCCAGCCTGGGGGCGCGTTGATGGCTACACCTTC. Protein product: CASSPAWGRVDGYTF. The rearrangement uses TRBV4-1 and TRBJ1-2, with D perhaps matching TRBD1 (6 bases). Trimming took off 6 bases at V and 6 bases at J, with 20 bases between the two ends. Looked up from germline, CDR1 is MGHRA and CDR2 is YSYEKL. There are 15 residues in the CDR3.

The gene calls are TRBV5-5 and TRBJ1-2; a weak D match, TRBD1 (5 bases). The CDR3 is 13 amino acids. V lost 2 bases and J lost 9, with 14 bases in between. Germline V gene data show CDR1 as SGHKS and CDR2 as YYEKEE (reference sequence). This CDR3 reads CASSLLEGISYTF. CDR3 coding DNA: TGTGCCAGCAGCTTATTGGAGGGGATCAGCTACACCTTC. The full variable domain, with the rest looked up from reference TRBV5-5 and TRBJ1-2, is DAGVTQSPTHLIKTRGQQVTLRCSPISGHKSVSWYQQVLGQGPQFIFQYYEKEERGRGNFPDRFSARQFPNYSSELNVNALLLGDSALYLCASSLLEGISYTFGSGTRLTVV.

V usage is TRBV4-1 and J usage is TRBJ2-2; TRBD2 might be the D (5 bases). The ends were cut back, 0 bases at V and 4 bases at J, with 12 bases in the middle. The CDR3 has 16 residues. The germline V gene has CDR1 MGHRA and CDR2 YSYEKL. The DNA for the CDR3 is TGCGCCAGCAGCCAAGAAGCCGGGGTAGTCACCGGGGAGCTGTTTTTT. Translating it yields CASSQEAGVVTGELFF.

V is TRBV7-2 and J is TRBJ1-5, with 9 bases fitting TRBD1. This CDR3 is 13 amino acids long. Trimming took 5 bases from V and 6 from J; bases not matched to a gene: 2. Germline V gene sequence: CDR1 SGHTA, CDR2 FQGNSA. CDR3 loop: CASSTDRGQPQHF. The CDR3 region has the DNA TGTGCCAGCAGCACGGACAGGGGTCAGCCCCAGCATTTT.

The V call is TRBV5-1, the J call TRBJ1-1; D possibly corresponds to TRBD1 (5 bases). The CDR3 runs 15 residues. Germline CDR1 SGHRS, CDR2 YFSETQ. The V gene lost 0 bases and the J gene lost 0 bases, with 9 bases spanning the gap. CDR3 sequence reads: CASSLGGQMNTEAFF. The CDR3 coding sequence is TGCGCCAGCAGCTTGGGAGGACAAATGAACACTGAAGCTTTCTTT.

The chain recombines TRBV11-2 with TRBJ2-7; 10 nucleotides match TRBD1. This CDR3 contains 15 residues. J lost 6 bases, V lost 5 bases, and 10 bases had no gene match. The germline gives CDR1 SGHAT, CDR2 FQNNGV. The DNA of the CDR3 is TGTGCCAGCAGCCTTGCTCGGGACAGGGGAGGCGAGCAGTACTTC. It is translated as CASSLARDRGGEQYF.